This T cell receptor (beta chain) comes out of a study of T cell repertoires in cytomegalovirus infection. V was shortened by 8 bases and J by 1 base, with 11 bases between the two germline ends. The CDR3 loop spans 13 amino acids. Turning to this clonotype: Its antigen remains unknown.

TCRdb reprocessed the reads via MiXCR and lists one record per CDR3 protein. The table records about half a million distinct CDR3 sequences, roughly a third of them present only once. The sequencing used cultured PBMCs, collected from culture after CMV antigen stimulation. The clonotype comes from a human donor in good health (CMV status not recorded). Some clones in this sample may be carry-over from other donors' samples. This rearrangement joins TRBV12-3 or TRBV12-4 to TRBJ1-1; no definite D call. In DNA, the CDR3 is TGTGCCAGCGGCCTTTGGCAGAACACTGAAGCTTTCTTT. Its protein product is CASGLWQNTEAFF.